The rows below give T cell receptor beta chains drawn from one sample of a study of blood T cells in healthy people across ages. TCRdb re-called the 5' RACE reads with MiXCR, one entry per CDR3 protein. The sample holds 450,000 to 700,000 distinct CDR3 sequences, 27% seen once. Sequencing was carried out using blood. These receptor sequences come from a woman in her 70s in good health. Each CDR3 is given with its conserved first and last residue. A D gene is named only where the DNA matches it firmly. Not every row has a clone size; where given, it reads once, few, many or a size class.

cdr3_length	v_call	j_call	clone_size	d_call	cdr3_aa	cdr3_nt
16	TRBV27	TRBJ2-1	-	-	CASSFLAVSSYNEQFF	TGTGCCAGCAGTTTCTTAGCGGTTAGCTCCTACAATGAGCAGTTCTTC
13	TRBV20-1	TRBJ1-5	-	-	CSASRQAHQPQHF	TGCAGTGCTAGTAGACAGGCGCATCAGCCCCAGCATTTT
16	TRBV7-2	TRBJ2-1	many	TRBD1	CASSQQSGQIPNEQFF	TGTGCCAGCAGCCAACAGTCGGGACAGATTCCCAATGAGCAGTTCTTC
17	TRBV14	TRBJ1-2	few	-	CASSQDTTGHLVGGYTF	TGTGCCAGCAGCCAAGATACAACGGGACACTTAGTAGGTGGCTACACCTTC
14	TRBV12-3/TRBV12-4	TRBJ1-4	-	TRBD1	CASSSTGVNEKLFF	TGTGCCAGCAGCAGTACAGGGGTAAATGAAAAACTGTTTTTT
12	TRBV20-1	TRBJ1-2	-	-	CSATGATYGYTF	TGCAGTGCTACAGGGGCCACTTATGGCTACACCTTC
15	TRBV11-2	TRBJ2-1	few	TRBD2	CASSLRAGDYNEQFF	TGTGCCAGCAGCTTAAGAGCGGGGGACTACAATGAGCAGTTCTTC
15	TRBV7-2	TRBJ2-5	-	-	CASSPESRLQETQYF	TGTGCCAGCAGCCCAGAGTCTAGACTCCAAGAGACCCAGTACTTC
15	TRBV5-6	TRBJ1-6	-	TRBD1	CASSLVRRGNSPLHF	TGTGCCAGCAGCTTGGTTCGCAGGGGGAATTCACCCCTCCACTTT
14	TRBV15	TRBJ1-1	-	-	CATSRDTANTEAFF	TGTGCCACCAGCAGAGATACTGCGAACACTGAAGCTTTCTTT
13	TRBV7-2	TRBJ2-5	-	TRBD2	CASAGGEKETQYF	TGTGCCAGCGCGGGGGGCGAAAAAGAGACCCAGTACTTC
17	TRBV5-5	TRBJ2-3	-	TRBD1	CASSTRDRGLTTDTQYF	TGTGCCAGCAGCACCCGGGACAGAGGACTCACCACAGATACGCAGTATTTT
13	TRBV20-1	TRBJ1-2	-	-	CSARDGRNYGYTF	TGCAGTGCTAGAGACGGACGGAACTATGGCTACACCTTC
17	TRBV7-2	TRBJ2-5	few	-	CASSFSGIALQIETQYF	TGTGCCAGCAGCTTTTCAGGGATCGCTTTGCAAATAGAGACCCAGTACTTC
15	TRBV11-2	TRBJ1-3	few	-	CASSPDWLRGNTIYF	TGTGCCAGCAGCCCCGATTGGTTGCGAGGAAACACCATATATTTT
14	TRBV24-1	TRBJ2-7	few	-	CATSGYQGSNEQYF	TGTGCCACCAGTGGATATCAGGGGTCCAACGAGCAGTACTTC
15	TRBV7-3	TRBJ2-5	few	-	CASSPRASRIETQYF	TGTGCCAGCAGCCCTCGGGCGTCAAGAATCGAGACCCAGTACTTC
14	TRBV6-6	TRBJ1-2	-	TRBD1	CASSSEGQIYGYTF	TGTGCCAGCAGCTCAGAGGGACAGATCTATGGCTACACCTTC
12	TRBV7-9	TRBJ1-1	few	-	CASSLQVVEAFF	TGTGCCAGCAGCTTACAGGTGGTCGAAGCTTTCTTT
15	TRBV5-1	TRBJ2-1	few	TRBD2	CASSLVTGGRDEQFF	TGCGCCAGCAGCTTGGTAACGGGGGGGAGAGATGAGCAGTTCTTC
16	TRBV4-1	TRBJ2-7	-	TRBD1	CASSPGPGQGMHEQYF	TGCGCCAGCAGCCCGGGACCGGGACAGGGTATGCACGAGCAGTACTTC
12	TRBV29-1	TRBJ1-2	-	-	CSVLQGSDGYTF	TGCAGCGTTCTACAGGGCTCGGATGGCTACACCTTC
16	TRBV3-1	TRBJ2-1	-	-	CASSQISTVLYNEQFF	TGTGCCAGCAGCCAAATTTCGACTGTACTATACAATGAGCAGTTCTTC
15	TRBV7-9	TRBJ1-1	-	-	CASSRIPGAKSEAFF	TGTGCCAGTTCACGAATTCCGGGGGCGAAATCTGAAGCTTTCTTT
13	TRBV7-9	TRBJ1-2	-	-	CAIDRGAYYGYTF	TGTGCCATCGACCGGGGGGCCTACTATGGCTACACCTTC
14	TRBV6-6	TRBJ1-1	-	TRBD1	CASKKDRGNTEAFF	TGTGCCAGCAAGAAGGACAGGGGAAACACTGAAGCTTTCTTT
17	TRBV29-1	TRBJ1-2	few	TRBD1	CSVEMRTGGLSNYGYTF	TGCAGCGTTGAAATGCGGACAGGGGGCCTTTCTAACTATGGCTACACCTTC
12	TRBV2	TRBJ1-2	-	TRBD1	CASSAQGQGYTF	TGTGCCAGCAGCGCACAGGGGCAAGGCTACACCTTC
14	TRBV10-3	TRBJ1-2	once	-	CASRAAGFDYGYTF	TGTGCCAGCCGGGCCGCCGGGTTCGACTATGGCTACACCTTC
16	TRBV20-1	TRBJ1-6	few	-	CSARDFIGADNSPLHF	TGCAGTGCTAGAGATTTTATAGGGGCAGATAATTCACCCCTCCACTTT
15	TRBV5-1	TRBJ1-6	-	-	CASSPLGDLGSPLHF	TGCGCCAGCAGCCCCCTGGGGGATTTAGGATCACCCCTCCACTTT
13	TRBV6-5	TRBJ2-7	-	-	CASRSTAGREQYF	TGTGCCAGCAGGTCTACCGCCGGGCGCGAGCAGTACTTC
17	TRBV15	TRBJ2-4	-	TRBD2	CATSREGGQLAKNIQYF	TGTGCCACCAGCAGAGAGGGAGGGCAGTTAGCCAAAAACATTCAGTACTTC
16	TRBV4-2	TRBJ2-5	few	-	CASSQDLGGTVKAQYF	TGTGCCAGCAGCCAAGATTTAGGCGGGACCGTCAAGGCCCAGTACTTC
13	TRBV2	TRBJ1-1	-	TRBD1	CASSPGQELEAFF	TGTGCCAGCAGTCCGGGACAGGAACTTGAAGCTTTCTTT
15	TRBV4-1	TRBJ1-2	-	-	CASGQVLQTNYGYTF	TGCGCCAGCGGCCAAGTGCTGCAAACTAACTATGGCTACACCTTC
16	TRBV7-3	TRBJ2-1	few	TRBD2	CASSFAGGGSYNEQFF	TGTGCCAGCAGCTTCGCGGGGGGCGGATCCTACAATGAGCAGTTCTTC